The 29 T cell receptor beta chains presented below share a single source sample, sequenced in a study of blood T cell repertoires in COVID-19. Repertoires were generated with immunoSEQ multiplex PCR, while TCRdb's copy carries only in-frame clones and drops some. The table has 95,000 to 150,000 clones, over 75% seen once. Material for sequencing was peripheral blood. These receptors all come from a woman in her 70s with acute or convalescent COVID-19.

CDR3 sequence (DNA): TGTGCCAGCAGCGTTAGCGGGGGGGCAGCCGGGGAGCTGTTTTTT. Translated, it gives CASSVSGGAAGELFF. V and J are TRBV7-2 and TRBJ2-2, with TRBD2 matching over 11 bases. There are 15 residues in the CDR3. Germline loops: CDR1 SGHTA, CDR2 FQGNSA. Losses at the gene ends were 5 bases for V and 6 bases for J; bases not matched to a gene: 5.

The V gene is TRBV11-3, the J gene TRBJ2-3; 15 bases map to TRBD2. The trim removed 3 bases at V and 5 bases at J, leaving 6 bases unmatched. Germline V gene sequence: CDR1 SGHNT, CDR2 YENEEA. This CDR3 has 17 amino acids. CDR3 nucleotide sequence: TGTGCCAGCAGCTTTGCCGGGACTAGCGGGGGGATAGATACGCAGTATTTT. Its translation is CASSFAGTSGGIDTQYF.

This CDR3 is CASSLESVTDTQYF. The CDR3 DNA reads as TGTGCCAGCAGCTTGGAGTCGGTAACAGATACGCAGTATTTT. The rearrangement links TRBV5-4 to TRBJ2-3; D gene uncertain. V dropped 0 bases and J dropped 3 bases, with 8 bases sitting between them. This CDR3 has 14 amino acids. Germline CDR1 reads SGHNT; CDR2 reads YYREEE (reference sequence).

The chain combines TRBV11-2 with TRBJ2-7; 12 bases map to TRBD2. V lost 5 bases to trimming and J lost 2 bases; unmatched junction nucleotides: 13. CDR3 size: 18 residues. Per the germline V gene, CDR1 is SGHAT and CDR2 is FQNNGV. The CDR3 DNA reads TGTGCCAGCAGCCCCCTTTCCAGGACTAGCGGGGCCCCCTACGAGCAGTACGTC. This gives the protein CASSPLSRTSGAPYEQYV.

This clone has only one observation. This chain links TRBV6-6 with TRBJ2-7; 12 bases agree with TRBD2. This CDR3 has 15 residues. Germline CDR1 and CDR2: MNHNY and SVGAGI (reference sequence). V shed 6 bases, J shed 1 base, and the junction held 4 bases outside the gene matches. The CDR3 region has the DNA TGTGCCAGCAGCACCCTAGCGGGGGGGTCCTACGAGCAGTACGTC. The encoded protein is CASSTLAGGSYEQYV.

This clone was seen only a few times. This chain joins TRBV6-2 or TRBV6-3 and TRBJ1-1, with D uncertain. This CDR3 has 12 amino acids. Trimming cost V 4 bases and J 4 bases, with 7 bases left between them. Germline values: CDR1 MNHEY, CDR2 SVGEGT. The CDR3 region is CASSSIGTEAFF. CDR3 in DNA: TGTGCCAGCAGTTCTATCGGCACTGAAGCTTTCTTT.

The DNA for the CDR3 is TGTGCCAGTAGTATAGTAGCAGGGCACTCCAATCAGCCCCAGCATTTT. Protein sequence: CASSIVAGHSNQPQHF. The chain has TRBV19 and TRBJ1-5; D is possibly TRBD1 (5 bases). This CDR3 region has 16 residues. With 1 base removed from V and 3 bases from J, the gap between germline ends came to 13 bases. Germline CDR1 LNHDA, CDR2 SQIVND (reference sequence).

The V and J genes are TRBV5-1 and TRBJ2-7; 8 bases agree with TRBD1. The J segment lost 8 bases and the V segment lost 4 bases, leaving 17 bases of the junction unmatched. The CDR3 contains 16 residues. In germline, CDR1 is SGHRS, CDR2 YFSETQ. In DNA, the CDR3 is TGCGCCAGCAGCGTGGGGGCTGGTGGCAGGGGGCATAAGCAGTACGTC. This gives the protein CASSVGAGGRGHKQYV.

In its sample, this clone was seen once. This sequence joins TRBV3-1 (or the pseudogene TRBV3-2) and TRBJ1-1; TRBD1 matches at 9 bases. Looked up from germline, CDR1 is LGHDT and CDR2 is YNNKEL (reference sequence). With V trimmed by 1 base and J by 8 bases, 8 bases remained unmatched. The CDR3 contains 15 residues. The CDR3 sequence is CASSQGFGDRAEAFF. The CDR3 DNA reads as TGTGCCAGCAGCCAAGGATTCGGGGACAGGGCAGAAGCTTTCTTT.

The genes are TRBV5-5 and TRBJ1-6; D remains ambiguous. Trimming removed 1 base from V and 7 bases from J, with 15 bases in between. The CDR3 is made up of 16 amino acids. Germline V gene sequence: CDR1 SGHKS, CDR2 YYEKEE (reference sequence). The CDR3, as DNA: TGTGCCAGCAGCTTGTCCCCCGCGGCGCCAAATTCACCCCTCCACTTT. It codes for CASSLSPAAPNSPLHF.

The chain has TRBV11-3 and TRBJ1-1; unclear D gene. This CDR3 is 16 amino acids long. Trimming shortened V by 3 bases and J by 0 bases, and 14 bases separated the two germline ends. Germline V lookup: CDR1 SGHNT, CDR2 YENEEA. The CDR3 protein is CASSFLPGSVNTEAFF. The CDR3, as DNA: TGTGCCAGCAGCTTCCTCCCGGGGAGCGTGAACACTGAAGCTTTCTTT.

The rearrangement links TRBV30 to TRBJ1-6, with a possible D match to TRBD1 (6 bases). V lost 2 bases and J 7 bases, leaving 12 bases between the germline ends. The germline V gene encodes CDR1 GTSNPN and CDR2 SVGIG (reference sequence). The length of the CDR3 is 14 residues. In nucleotides, the CDR3 is TGTGCCTGGAGTATCGGACAGCTAAATTCACCCCTCCACTTT. Translating it yields CAWSIGQLNSPLHF. Full variable domain (rest looked up from reference TRBV30 and TRBJ1-6): SQTIHQWPATLVQPVGSPLSLECTVEGTSNPNLYWYRQAAGRGLQLLFYSVGIGQISSEVPQNLSASRPQDRQFILSSKKLLLSDSGFYLCAWSIGQLNSPLHFGNGTRLTVT.

J is TRBJ1-1 and V is TRBV6-6, with D maybe TRBD1 (5 bases). The germline V and J ends were trimmed by 0 bases and 1 base, with 9 bases remaining between them. The V gene's germline CDR1 is MNHNY and CDR2 SVGAGI (reference sequence). The CDR3 loop spans 15 amino acids. CDR3 sequence reads: CASSYSQGGNTEAFF. The DNA of the CDR3 is TGTGCCAGCAGTTACTCGCAGGGTGGGAACACTGAAGCTTTCTTT.

The chain has TRBV6-2 or TRBV6-3 and TRBJ1-5, with D hard to call. CDR3 size: 13 residues. Germline loops: CDR1 MNHEY, CDR2 SVGEGT. Trimming removed 0 bases at V and 7 bases at J, with 7 bases between. CDR3 sequence: CASSYSPGQPQHF. CDR3 coding DNA: TGTGCCAGCAGTTACTCACCGGGGCAGCCCCAGCATTTT.

The gene calls are TRBV6-5 and TRBJ1-2, with TRBD1 identical over 7 bases. Unmatched junction bases numbered 4, after V lost 2 bases and J lost 4 bases. The germline V gene encodes CDR1 MNHEY and CDR2 SVGAGI. The CDR3 consists of 14 residues. CDR3 bases: TGTGCCAGCAGTTACAAGGGACAGAGCTATGGCTACACCTTC. It translates to CASSYKGQSYGYTF.

The CDR3 spells CASNFLYGITGELFF. Written as DNA, the CDR3 is TGTGCCAGCAACTTTCTATACGGGATCACCGGGGAGCTGTTTTTT. The V gene is TRBV21-1, the J gene TRBJ2-2; the table gives TRBD2 as D, unverified against the DNA. TRBV21-1 is a recognized pseudogene. The CDR3 has 15 amino acids.

This clone was seen only a few times. The CDR3 coding sequence is TGTGCCAGCAGCTTATGGGGAGAGGATGGCTACACCTTC. The encoded protein is CASSLWGEDGYTF. The rearrangement uses TRBV7-9 and TRBJ1-2; D remains ambiguous. V lost 2 bases and J 6 bases, leaving 10 bases between the germline ends. The V gene's germline CDR1 is SEHNR and CDR2 FQNEAQ (reference sequence). This CDR3 is 13 amino acids long. Variable domain in full (rest from reference TRBV7-9 and TRBJ1-2): DTGVSQNPRHKITKRGQNVTFRCDPISEHNRLYWYRQTLGQGPEFLTYFQNEAQLEKSRLLSDRFSAERPKGSFSTLEIQRTEQGDSAMYLCASSLWGEDGYTFGSGTRLTVV.

This chain connects TRBV20-1 to TRBJ1-2; maybe TRBD1 (6 bases). V lost 6 bases, J lost 12 bases, and 17 bases lay in between. This CDR3 comprises 11 residues. Germline CDR1 DFQATT, CDR2 SNEGSKA (reference sequence). CDR3 loop: CSAYTGTQDTF. The DNA of the CDR3 is TGCAGTGCCTACACCGGGACACAGGACACCTTC.

V is TRBV27 and J is TRBJ2-5; TRBD2 aligns across 9 bases. V dropped 1 base and J dropped 2; count of bases not matched to a gene: 5. Germline V gene sequence: CDR1 MNHEY, CDR2 SMNVEV (reference sequence). The CDR3 sequence is 16 residues long. This chain's CDR3 is CASSLFGGGAQETQYF. For the CDR3, the DNA is TGTGCCAGCAGTTTATTCGGCGGGGGGGCACAAGAGACCCAGTACTTC.

The chain couples TRBV18 to TRBJ1-1; D gene uncertain. The length of the CDR3 is 13 residues. V lost 3 bases and J 6 bases, leaving 11 bases between the germline ends. Germline loops: CDR1 KGHSH, CDR2 LQKENI. The CDR3 DNA reads TGTGCCAGCTCACCTAGCCGCAGCGCTGAAGCTTTCTTT. It is translated as CASSPSRSAEAFF.

The V and J genes are TRBV19 and TRBJ2-1; D possibly corresponds to TRBD2 (7 bases). CDR3 length: 16 residues. The germline V gene has CDR1 LNHDA and CDR2 SQIVND (reference sequence). The V gene lost 7 bases and the J gene lost 6 bases, with 22 bases spanning the gap. Written as DNA, the CDR3 is TGTGCCAGTACCTCCGAGGGGGGGGTTAGCTTCAATGAGCAGTTCTTC. As protein: CASTSEGGVSFNEQFF.

About this clone itself: Other DNA variants within this sample encode the same CDR3. The V and J genes are TRBV19 and TRBJ1-1; no reliable D call. The CDR3 runs 13 residues. Germline CDR1 is LNHDA and CDR2 is SQIVND (reference sequence). V shed 1 base and J shed 0 bases, with 3 bases lying between them. The chain's CDR3 is CASSIGVNTEAFF. In DNA form, the CDR3 reads TGTGCCAGTAGTATAGGAGTGAACACTGAAGCTTTCTTT.

This chain connects TRBV10-3 to TRBJ1-3; 7 nucleotides match TRBD1. The ends lost 7 bases at V and 4 bases at J; junction bases unmatched: 7. Germline values: CDR1 ENHRY, CDR2 SYGVKD. This CDR3 is built from 14 residues. The CDR3 DNA is TGTGCCATCACTCGACAGGGCGGCGGAAACACCATATATTTT. Its translation: CAITRQGGGNTIYF.

Only one count was recorded for this clone. The V call is TRBV5-1, the J call TRBJ2-2; D remains ambiguous. This CDR3 contains 15 residues. CDR1 SGHRS and CDR2 YFSETQ come from the germline V gene. Trimming removed 4 bases at V and 0 bases at J, with 10 bases between. The CDR3, as DNA: TGCGCCAGCAGCAGAGTTAGTACGAACACCGGGGAGCTGTTTTTT. It is translated as CASSRVSTNTGELFF.

This sequence joins TRBV5-1 and TRBJ2-3; 9 nucleotides agree with TRBD2. The CDR3 extends over 16 amino acids. J lost 1 base, V lost 1 base, and 4 bases had no gene match. Germline-derived CDR1 and CDR2 are SGHRS and YFSETQ. CDR3 sequence (DNA): TGCGCCAGCAGCTTGTCCGCTAGCGGGGGCACAGATACGCAGTATTTT. It encodes CASSLSASGGTDTQYF.

This chain joins TRBV12-3 or TRBV12-4 and TRBJ2-1; D unclear. Trimming took off 5 bases at V and 4 bases at J, with 3 bases between the two ends. CDR3 length: 11 residues. This CDR3 is CASSQYNEQFF. The CDR3 DNA is TGTGCCAGCAGTCAGTACAATGAGCAGTTCTTC.

The gene calls are TRBV10-3 and TRBJ2-3, with TRBD2 identical over 10 bases. Germline CDR1 reads ENHRY; CDR2 reads SYGVKD. The CDR3 spans 13 residues. Trimming took 10 bases from V and 5 from J; bases not matched to a gene: 6. CDR3 region: CATLAGRGDTQYF. As DNA, the CDR3 is TGTGCCACACTAGCGGGGAGGGGAGATACGCAGTATTTT.

The J gene is TRBJ1-2, the V gene TRBV18, with 7 bases matching TRBD1. This CDR3 has 14 residues. V dropped 2 bases and J dropped 8; count of bases not matched to a gene: 8. Per the germline V gene, CDR1 is KGHSH and CDR2 is LQKENI. The CDR3 loop reads CASSPGTVMRGYTF. The CDR3 DNA reads TGTGCCAGCTCACCAGGGACAGTCATGCGAGGCTACACCTTC.

This rearrangement joins TRBV11-2 to TRBJ2-5; D remains unclear. This CDR3 is built from 12 residues. Germline CDR1 is SGHAT and CDR2 is FQNNGV. V lost 0 bases, J lost 5 bases, and 4 bases lay in between. This CDR3 reads CASSLDRETQYF. The CDR3, as DNA: TGTGCCAGCAGCTTAGATCGGGAGACCCAGTACTTC.